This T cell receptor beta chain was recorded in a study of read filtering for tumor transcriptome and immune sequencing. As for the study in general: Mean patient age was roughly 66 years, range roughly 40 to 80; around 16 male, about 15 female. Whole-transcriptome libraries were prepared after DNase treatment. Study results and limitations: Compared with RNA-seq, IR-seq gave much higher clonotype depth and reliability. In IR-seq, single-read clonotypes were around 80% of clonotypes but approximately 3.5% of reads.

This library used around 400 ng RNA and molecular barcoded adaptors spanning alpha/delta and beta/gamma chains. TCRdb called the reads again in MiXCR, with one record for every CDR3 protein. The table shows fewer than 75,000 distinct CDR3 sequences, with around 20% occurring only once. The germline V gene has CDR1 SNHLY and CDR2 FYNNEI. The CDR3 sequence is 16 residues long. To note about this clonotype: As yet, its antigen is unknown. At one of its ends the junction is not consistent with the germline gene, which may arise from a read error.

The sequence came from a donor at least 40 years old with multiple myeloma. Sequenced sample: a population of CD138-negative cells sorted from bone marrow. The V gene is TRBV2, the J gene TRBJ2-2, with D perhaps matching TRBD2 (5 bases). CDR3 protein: CASRPDWAQNTGELSF. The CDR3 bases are TGTGCCAGCAGACCTGACTGGGCGCAGAACACCGGGGAGCTGTCTTTT.